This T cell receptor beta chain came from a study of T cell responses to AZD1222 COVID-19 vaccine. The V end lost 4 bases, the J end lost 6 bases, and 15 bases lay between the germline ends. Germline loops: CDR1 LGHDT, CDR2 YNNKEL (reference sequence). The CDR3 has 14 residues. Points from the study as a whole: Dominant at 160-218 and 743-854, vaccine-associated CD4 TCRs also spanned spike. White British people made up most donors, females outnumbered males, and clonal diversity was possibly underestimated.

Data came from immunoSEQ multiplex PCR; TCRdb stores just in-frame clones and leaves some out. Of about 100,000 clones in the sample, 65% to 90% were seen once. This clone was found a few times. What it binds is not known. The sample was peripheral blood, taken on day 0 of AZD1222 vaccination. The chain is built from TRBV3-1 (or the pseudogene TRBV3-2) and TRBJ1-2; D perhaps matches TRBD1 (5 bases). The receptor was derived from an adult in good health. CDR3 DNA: TGTGCCAGCAGCCCCCCTGACAGCACCCATGGCTACACCTTC. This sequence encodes CASSPPDSTHGYTF.